What follows describes a single T cell receptor (beta chain). This receptor's antigen is unknown. No base-level quality is on record; no much larger clone is a single base apart. The library was generated by the immunoSEQ multiplex PCR assay. For most patients, genomic DNA was isolated using the Qiagen DNeasy Blood and Tissue Kit and was shipped frozen to Adaptive Biotechnologies for TCR sequencing. For most patients, genomic DNA was subjected to high-throughput TCR-beta CDR3 sequencing by Adaptive Biotechnologies. The authors' pipeline ran thus. TCR sequencing data were retrieved from Adaptive's ImmunoSEQ software for about 17 patients, whereas a few other patients were processed with MiXCR and VDJtools. CD4 versus CD8 sorting errors were corrected by removing sequences found in both subsets at a frequency ratio below 5:1. CDR3 nucleotide sequences shared by donor and recipient were removed because the origin of these sequences could not be assigned. Alloreactive clones required at least 2-fold expansion over unstimulated cells and minimum CFSE-low frequency of 0.002% (template counts) or 0.001% (read counts). Clones were considered mappable if detected in sequenced pre-transplant spleen, lymph node, or MLR CFSE-low populations of the donor or recipient. The cumulative frequency of alloreactive clones was calculated as a percentage of all sequences, weighted by copy number. TCRdb re-hosts the immuneACCESS table, in-frame sequences only. Its copies lack some clones; in the studies checked, an unresolved V gene accounts for under half of them, and the cause for the rest is not known. The V and J calls and clone size were taken over from that table, and D and trimming were inferred from the DNA. The sample profile shows approximately 130,000 clones; approximately 90% of them were found once. The ten most abundant clones make up roughly 0.15% of the sample.

The sample belongs to a study of graft-versus-host responses after intestinal transplantation (dated by TCRdb to the early 2020s). In the study overall: Multivisceral, liver-intestinal, or isolated intestinal transplants were received by the recipients. Anti-thymocyte globulin induction was given to all recipients, followed by maintenance tacrolimus and steroids for around three years. After intestinal transplantation, graft-versus-host and host-versus-graft alloreactive T cell clones in the graft, circulation and bone marrow were tracked using bulk TCR-beta CDR3 sequencing. To identify alloreactive clones, pre-transplant mixed lymphocyte reaction products were sequenced and compared with unstimulated pre-transplant donor and recipient T cells. Of the approximately 24 intestinal transplant recipients enrolled in the cohort, one of whom was a retransplant, 3 patients without pretransplant specimens were excluded. A peak of at least 4% donor T cells among recipient peripheral blood mononuclear cells was the definition used for donor T cell macrochimerism. Rather than being sequenced by the commercial service, samples from three later patients were sequenced in-house on an Illumina MiSeq and processed with MiXCR.

The CDR3 goes from the cysteine to the phenylalanine over 15 residues. Only the CDR3 portion is preserved as DNA: 45 bases, with reading frame beginning at the first base. V is pared back by 3 bases and J by 7 bases, with 15 bases lying between the germline termini. CDR1 and CDR2 were assigned from the germline V gene (reference sequence) as LNHDA and SQIVND. Sample time point, as interpreted from the label and publication: cells obtained before transplantation from donor or recipient. CD3+CD4+ and CD3+CD8+ populations were FACS-sorted from unstimulated pre-transplant donor and recipient cells taken from spleen or lymph nodes. Study-wide findings and limitations: In patients with donor T cell macrochimerism, the allografts had high GvH to HvG T cell clonal ratios. GvH clones turned up in recipient bone marrow, with some appearing earlier in ileal mucosa or blood, a pattern consistent with an intestinal mucosal origin. The conclusions were limited by the relatively low number and heterogeneity of the intestinal transplant patients. Early after transplant, peak levels of circulating GvH clones were associated with declines in HvG clones.

The receptor's source is a human donor who received an intestinal transplant. The receptor chain draws on TRBV19 and TRBJ2-2, with TRBD2 as a weak D call on 7 bases. The sample consisted of unstimulated CD4+ T cells sorted from spleen or lymph node cells, taken before intestinal transplant. The CDR3 amino acid sequence is: CASSILGGRIGELFF. The DNA is TGTGCCAGTAGTATTTTGGGGGGGCGCATCGGGGAGCTGTTTTTT.